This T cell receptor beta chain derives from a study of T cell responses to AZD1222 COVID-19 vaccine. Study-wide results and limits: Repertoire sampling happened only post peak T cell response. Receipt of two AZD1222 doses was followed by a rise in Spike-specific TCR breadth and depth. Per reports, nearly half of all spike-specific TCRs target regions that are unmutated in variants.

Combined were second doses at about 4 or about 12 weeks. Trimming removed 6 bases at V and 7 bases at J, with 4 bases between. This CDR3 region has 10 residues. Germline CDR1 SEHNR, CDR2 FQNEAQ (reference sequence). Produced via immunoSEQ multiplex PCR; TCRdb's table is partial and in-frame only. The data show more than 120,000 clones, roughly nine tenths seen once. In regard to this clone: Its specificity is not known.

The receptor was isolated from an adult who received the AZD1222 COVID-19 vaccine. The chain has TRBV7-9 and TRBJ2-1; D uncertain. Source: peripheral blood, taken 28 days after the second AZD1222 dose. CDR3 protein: CASRGNEQFF. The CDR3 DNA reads TGTGCCAGCAGGGGAAATGAGCAGTTCTTC. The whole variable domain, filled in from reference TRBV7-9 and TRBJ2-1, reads DTGVSQNPRHKITKRGQNVTFRCDPISEHNRLYWYRQTLGQGPEFLTYFQNEAQLEKSRLLSDRFSAERPKGSFSTLEIQRTEQGDSAMYLCASRGNEQFFGPGTRLTVL.